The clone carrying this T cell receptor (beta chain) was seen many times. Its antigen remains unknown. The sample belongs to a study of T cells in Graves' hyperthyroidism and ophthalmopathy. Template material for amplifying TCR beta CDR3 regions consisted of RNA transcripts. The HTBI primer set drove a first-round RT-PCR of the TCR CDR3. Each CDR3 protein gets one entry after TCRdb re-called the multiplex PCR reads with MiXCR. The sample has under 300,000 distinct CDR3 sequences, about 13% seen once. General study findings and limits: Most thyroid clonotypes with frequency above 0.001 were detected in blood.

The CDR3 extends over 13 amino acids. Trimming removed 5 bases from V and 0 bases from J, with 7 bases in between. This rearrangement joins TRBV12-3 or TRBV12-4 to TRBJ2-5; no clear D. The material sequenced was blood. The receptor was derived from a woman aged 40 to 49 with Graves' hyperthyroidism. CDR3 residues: CASSLRYQETQYF. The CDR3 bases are TGTGCCAGCAGTCTAAGGTACCAAGAGACCCAGTACTTC.